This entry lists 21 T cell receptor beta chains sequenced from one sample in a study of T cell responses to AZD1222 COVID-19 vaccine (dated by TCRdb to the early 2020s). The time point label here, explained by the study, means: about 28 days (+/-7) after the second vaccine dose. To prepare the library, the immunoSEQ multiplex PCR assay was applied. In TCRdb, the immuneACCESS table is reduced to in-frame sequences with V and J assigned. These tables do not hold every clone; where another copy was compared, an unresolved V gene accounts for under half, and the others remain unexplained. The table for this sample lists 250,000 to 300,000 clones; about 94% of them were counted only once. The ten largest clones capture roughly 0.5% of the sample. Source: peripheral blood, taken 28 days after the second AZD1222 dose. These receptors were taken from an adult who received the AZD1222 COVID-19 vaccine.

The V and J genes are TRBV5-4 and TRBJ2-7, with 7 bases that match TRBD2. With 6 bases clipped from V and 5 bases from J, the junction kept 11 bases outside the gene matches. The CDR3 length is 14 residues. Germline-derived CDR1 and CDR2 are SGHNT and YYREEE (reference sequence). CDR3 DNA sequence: TGTGCCAGCAAGTACGCGGGAGCCGTCGACGAGCAGTACTTC. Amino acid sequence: CASKYAGAVDEQYF.

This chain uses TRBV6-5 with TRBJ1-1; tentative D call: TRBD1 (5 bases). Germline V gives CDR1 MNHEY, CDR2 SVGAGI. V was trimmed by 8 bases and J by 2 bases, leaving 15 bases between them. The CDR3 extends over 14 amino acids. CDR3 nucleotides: TGTGCCAGCTCCTTGGAAGGGGAAAACACTGAAGCTTTCTTT. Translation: CASSLEGENTEAFF.

CDR3 loop: CASSLGRTYSDTQYF. CDR3 bases: TGTGCCAGCAGCTTAGGCAGGACCTATTCCGATACGCAGTATTTT. The chain couples TRBV11-1 to TRBJ2-3, with no clear D. Germline V gene data show CDR1 as SGHAT and CDR2 as FQDESV (reference sequence). Trimming removed 1 base from V and 6 bases from J, with 14 bases in between. The CDR3 runs 15 residues.

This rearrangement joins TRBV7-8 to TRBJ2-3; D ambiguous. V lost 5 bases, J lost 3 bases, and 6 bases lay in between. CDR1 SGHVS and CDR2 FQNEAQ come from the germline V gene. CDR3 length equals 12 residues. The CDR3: CASSRSTDTQYF. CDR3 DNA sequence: TGTGCCAGCAGCCGGAGTACAGATACGCAGTATTTT.

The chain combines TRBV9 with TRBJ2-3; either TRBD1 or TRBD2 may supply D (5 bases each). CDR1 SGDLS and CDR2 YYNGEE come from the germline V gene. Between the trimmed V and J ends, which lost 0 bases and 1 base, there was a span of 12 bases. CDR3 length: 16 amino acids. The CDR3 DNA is TGTGCCAGCAGCGTAGGGGTCGGGGCAGGCACAGATACGCAGTATTTT. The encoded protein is CASSVGVGAGTDTQYF.

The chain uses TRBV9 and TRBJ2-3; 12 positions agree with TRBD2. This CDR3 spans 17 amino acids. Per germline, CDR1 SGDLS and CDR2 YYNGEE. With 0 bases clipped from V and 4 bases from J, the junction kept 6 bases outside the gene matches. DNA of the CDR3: TGTGCCAGCAGCGTAGCCCCGACTAGCGGGGGTGCAGATACGCAGTATTTT. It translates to CASSVAPTSGGADTQYF.

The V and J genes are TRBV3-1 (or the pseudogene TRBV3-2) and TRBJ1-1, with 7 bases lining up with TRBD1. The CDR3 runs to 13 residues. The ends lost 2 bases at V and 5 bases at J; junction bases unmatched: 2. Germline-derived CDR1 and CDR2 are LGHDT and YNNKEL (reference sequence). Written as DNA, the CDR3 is TGTGCCAGCAGCCAACCCAGGGGGACTGAAGCTTTCTTT. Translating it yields CASSQPRGTEAFF.

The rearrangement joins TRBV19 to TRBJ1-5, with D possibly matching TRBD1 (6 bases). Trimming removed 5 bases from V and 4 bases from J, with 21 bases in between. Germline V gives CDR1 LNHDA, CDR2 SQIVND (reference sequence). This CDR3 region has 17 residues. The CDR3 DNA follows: TGTGCCAGTAGTCCCGCCCGGGGGCGAAGGGCGAATCAGCCCCAGCATTTT. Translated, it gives CASSPARGRRANQPQHF.

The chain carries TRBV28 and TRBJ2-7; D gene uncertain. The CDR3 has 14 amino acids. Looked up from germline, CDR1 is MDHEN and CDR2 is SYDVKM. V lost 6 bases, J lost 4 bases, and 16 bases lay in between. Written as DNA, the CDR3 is TGTGCCAGCAGACCCCCACAAGCGAGGTACGAGCAGTACTTC. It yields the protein CASRPPQARYEQYF.

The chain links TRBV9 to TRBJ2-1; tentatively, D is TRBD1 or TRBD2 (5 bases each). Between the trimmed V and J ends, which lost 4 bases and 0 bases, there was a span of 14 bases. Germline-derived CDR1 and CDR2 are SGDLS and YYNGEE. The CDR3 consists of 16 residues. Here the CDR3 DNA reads TGTGCCAGCAGCCCCCGGGGCGGCCGCTCCTACAATGAGCAGTTCTTC. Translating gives CASSPRGGRSYNEQFF.

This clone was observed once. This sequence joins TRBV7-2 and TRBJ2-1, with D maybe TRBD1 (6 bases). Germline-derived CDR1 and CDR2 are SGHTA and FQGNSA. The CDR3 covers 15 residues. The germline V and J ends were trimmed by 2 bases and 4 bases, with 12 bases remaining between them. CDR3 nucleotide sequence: TGTGCCAGCAGCTTAATGGGCCAGGGGTACAATGAGCAGTTCTTC. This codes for CASSLMGQGYNEQFF.

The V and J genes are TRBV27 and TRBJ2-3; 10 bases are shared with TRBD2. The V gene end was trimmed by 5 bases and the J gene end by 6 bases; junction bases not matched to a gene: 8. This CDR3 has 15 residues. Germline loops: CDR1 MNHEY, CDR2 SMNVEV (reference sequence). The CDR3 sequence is CASSPGTSVMDTQYF. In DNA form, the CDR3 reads TGTGCCAGCAGTCCCGGGACTAGCGTCATGGATACGCAGTATTTT.

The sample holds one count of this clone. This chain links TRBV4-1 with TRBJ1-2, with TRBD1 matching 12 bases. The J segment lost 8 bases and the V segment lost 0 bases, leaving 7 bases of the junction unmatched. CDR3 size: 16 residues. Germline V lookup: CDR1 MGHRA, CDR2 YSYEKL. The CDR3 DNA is TGCGCCAGCAGCCAAGAAGAGGGACAGGGGGCTTGGGGCTACACCTTC. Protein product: CASSQEEGQGAWGYTF.

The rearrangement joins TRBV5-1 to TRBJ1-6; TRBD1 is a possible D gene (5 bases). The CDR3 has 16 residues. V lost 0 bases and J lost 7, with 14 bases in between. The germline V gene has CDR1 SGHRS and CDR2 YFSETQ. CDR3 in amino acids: CASSLAPDWGNSPLHF. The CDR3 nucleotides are TGCGCCAGCAGCTTGGCTCCAGATTGGGGGAATTCACCCCTCCACTTT.

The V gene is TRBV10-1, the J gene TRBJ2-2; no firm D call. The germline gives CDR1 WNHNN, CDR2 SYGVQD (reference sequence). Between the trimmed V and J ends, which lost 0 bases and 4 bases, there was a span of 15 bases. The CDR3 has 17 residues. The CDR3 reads CASSESKGGPGTGELFF. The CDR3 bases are TGCGCCAGCAGTGAGTCTAAAGGCGGCCCGGGCACCGGGGAGCTGTTTTTT.

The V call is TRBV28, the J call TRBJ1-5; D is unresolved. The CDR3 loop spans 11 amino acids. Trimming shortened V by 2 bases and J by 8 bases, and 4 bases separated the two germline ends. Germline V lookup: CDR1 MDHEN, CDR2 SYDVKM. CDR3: CASSLSEPQHF. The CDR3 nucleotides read TGTGCCAGCAGTTTAAGTGAGCCCCAGCATTTT.

In DNA, the CDR3 is TGTGCCAGCAGCCCCAGCCAGGGGTCCCCGAATTCACCCCTCCACTTT. This codes for CASSPSQGSPNSPLHF. This sequence joins TRBV9 and TRBJ1-6; the D gene is possibly TRBD1 (6 bases). V was cut by 4 bases and J by 7 bases, with 18 bases left in between. This CDR3 comprises 16 residues. CDR1 is SGDLS and CDR2 is YYNGEE in the germline V gene.

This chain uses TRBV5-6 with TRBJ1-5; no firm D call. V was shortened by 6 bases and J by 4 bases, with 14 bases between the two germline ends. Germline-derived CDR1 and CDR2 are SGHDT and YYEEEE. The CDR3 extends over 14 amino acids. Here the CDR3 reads CASTTMESNQPQHF. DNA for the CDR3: TGTGCCAGCACCACTATGGAGTCAAATCAGCCCCAGCATTTT.

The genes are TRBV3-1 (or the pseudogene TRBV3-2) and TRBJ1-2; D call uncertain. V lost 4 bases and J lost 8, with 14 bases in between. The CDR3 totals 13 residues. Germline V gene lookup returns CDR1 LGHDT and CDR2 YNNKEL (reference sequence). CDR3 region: CASSPTHLSGYTF. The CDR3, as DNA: TGTGCCAGCAGCCCAACTCATCTTTCCGGCTACACCTTC.

The CDR3 DNA is TGTGCCAGCAGTTTAGAAACATACTTTAATGTGGGGGAGCTGTTTTTT. Protein: CASSLETYFNVGELFF. This chain connects TRBV28 to TRBJ2-2; D unclear. CDR1 MDHEN and CDR2 SYDVKM come from the germline V gene. Trimming pared 2 bases from V and 8 bases from J, leaving 18 bases between. The CDR3 has 16 amino acids.

CDR3 in amino acids: CASSLGSSGELFF. The CDR3 nucleotides read TGTGCCAGCAGCTTAGGCTCCTCGGGGGAGCTGTTTTTT. This chain joins TRBV7-3 and TRBJ2-2; the D is unclear. Deletions cut 2 bases from V and 8 bases from J, with 9 bases between. Germline V CDR1 and CDR2: SGHTA, FQGTGA. This CDR3 has 13 amino acids.